Listed below are T cell receptor beta chains from one sample, sequenced in a study of cytomegalovirus exposure and HLA in healthy donors. Libraries were prepared by immunoSEQ multiplex PCR; TCRdb keeps only in-frame clonotypes and omits some of them. Here the sample spans about 190,000 clones, roughly 80% being singletons. The sequencing input was PBMCs. These receptors originate from a man in his fifties or sixties in good health and CMV-seronegative. The conserved cysteine and the conserved F or W are not part of the CDR3 here. The order of the fields is CDR3 protein, V gene, clone size, J gene. Size is omitted from some rows. Given values are once, few, many or a class for expanded clones.

ASSPADRDQPQH TRBV28 NA TRBJ1-5
ASSQDFAGSISYEQY TRBV4-3 NA TRBJ2-7
ASGRDRMNTEAF TRBV6-6 few TRBJ1-1
ASSPSLTSGRHNEQF TRBV18 NA TRBJ2-1
ASTSPATGTSYEQY TRBV28 NA TRBJ2-7
ASSVSYNEKLF TRBV9 NA TRBJ1-4
ASSASGSSYNEQF TRBV6-6 NA TRBJ2-1
AWSVMVRGGYT TRBV30 NA TRBJ1-2
ASSPPPGYNEQF TRBV18 NA TRBJ2-1
ASSFSRQETQY TRBV5-1 NA TRBJ2-5
ATSSWDRGFDQPQH TRBV15 NA TRBJ1-5
ASSSRTSGSTDTQY TRBV6-5 NA TRBJ2-3
ASSSRGTNTEAF TRBV5-6 NA TRBJ1-1
ASSPTSPGTQY TRBV5-6 NA TRBJ2-3
ASSSPGGANEQF TRBV18 NA TRBJ2-1
ASSLQGNQETQY TRBV4-1 NA TRBJ2-5
ASSPASGLYNEQF TRBV18 NA TRBJ2-1
ASSARTLNTEAF TRBV25-1 NA TRBJ1-1
ASSPGQGLYEQY TRBV18 NA TRBJ2-7
ASSQGGTVETQY TRBV4-2 NA TRBJ2-5
ASSLDRSRGNTIY TRBV7-6 NA TRBJ1-3
ASSIGWLAGASTQY TRBV19 NA TRBJ2-3
ASSRPGETQY TRBV7-7 NA TRBJ2-5
ASSYSSGGNQPQH TRBV6-6 NA TRBJ1-5
ASQSSGGRYEQY TRBV11-2 NA TRBJ2-7
SVARQGRGPNTEAF TRBV29-1 NA TRBJ1-1
ASSLVRGRETQY TRBV5-1 NA TRBJ2-5